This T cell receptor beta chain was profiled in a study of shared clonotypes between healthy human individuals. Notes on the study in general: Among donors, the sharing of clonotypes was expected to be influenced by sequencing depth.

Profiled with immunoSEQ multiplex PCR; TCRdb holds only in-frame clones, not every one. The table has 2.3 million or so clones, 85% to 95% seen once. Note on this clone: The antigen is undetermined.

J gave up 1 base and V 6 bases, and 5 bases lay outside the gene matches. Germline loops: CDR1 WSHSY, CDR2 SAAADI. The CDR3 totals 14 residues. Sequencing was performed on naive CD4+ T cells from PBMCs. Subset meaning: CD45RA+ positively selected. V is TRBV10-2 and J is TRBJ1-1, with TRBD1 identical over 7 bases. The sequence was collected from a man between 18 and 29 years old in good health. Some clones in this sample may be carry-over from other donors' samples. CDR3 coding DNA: TGCGCCAGCAGGACGACAGGGTCGAACACTGAAGCTTTCTTT. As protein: CASRTTGSNTEAFF.